These T cell receptor beta chains were read from a single sample in a study of PD-1 blockade in classical Hodgkin lymphoma. Profiled with immunoSEQ multiplex PCR; TCRdb holds only in-frame clones, not every one. This sample has 15,000 to 20,000 clones; less than 90% occur once, and the top ten carry roughly 5.2%. The sample was CD8+ T cells from blood, taken before the fourth cycle of nivolumab. The receptor source for this set is a human donor with classical Hodgkin lymphoma. CDR3s include the opening cysteine and the closing phenylalanine or tryptophan. The D gene is left open where the match is weak. Clone sizes are given selectively: once, few, many, or a class where the clone is expanded.

>TRBJ2-5|TRBD1|TRBV11-2|-
CASSLEQGDETQYF
TGTGCCAGCAGCTTAGAACAGGGGGACGAGACCCAGTACTTC
>TRBJ1-4|-|TRBV6-5|-
CASSYGVNEKLFF
TGTGCCAGCAGTTACGGGGTAAATGAAAAACTGTTTTTT
>TRBJ1-2|-|TRBV7-8|-
CASSLFDRLEFRGYTF
TGTGCCAGCAGCTTATTCGACAGGCTTGAGTTTCGTGGCTACACCTTC
>TRBJ1-2|TRBD1|TRBV28|-
CASSSPTGGGGYTF
TGTGCCAGCAGTTCTCCTACAGGGGGAGGTGGCTACACCTTC
>TRBJ2-7|-|TRBV30|-
CAWQDSSYEQYF
TGTGCCTGGCAGGACAGCTCCTACGAGCAGTACTTC
>TRBJ2-3|TRBD1|TRBV2|-
CASSGGTGERTDTQYF
TGTGCCAGCAGTGGGGGAACAGGGGAGAGGACAGATACGCAGTATTTT
>TRBJ2-7|TRBD1|TRBV27|-
CASSFEGANEQYF
TGTGCCAGCAGTTTCGAGGGGGCCAACGAGCAGTACTTC
>TRBJ2-1|TRBD2|TRBV16|-
CASSQTAERGSNEQFF
TGTGCCAGCAGCCAGACCGCCGAGCGGGGGTCAAATGAGCAGTTCTTC
>TRBJ2-7|-|TRBV7-8|-
CASSPFRDTAWDYEQYF
TGTGCCAGCAGCCCGTTCCGGGACACGGCTTGGGACTACGAGCAGTACTTC
>TRBJ2-1|TRBD2|TRBV19|-
CASSMPLAGNNEQFF
TGTGCCAGTAGTATGCCACTAGCGGGAAACAATGAGCAGTTCTTC
>TRBJ1-5|-|TRBV28|-
CASRPISNQPQHF
TGTGCCAGCAGGCCTATTAGCAATCAGCCCCAGCATTTT
>TRBJ2-3|-|TRBV2|-
CASPSGSSEGTDTQYF
TGTGCCAGCCCTTCCGGGTCTAGCGAGGGCACAGATACGCAGTATTTT
>TRBJ1-1|-|TRBV29-1|few
CSVEGRTFEAFF
TGCAGCGTTGAGGGGAGGACTTTTGAAGCTTTCTTT
>TRBJ2-4|-|TRBV28|-
CASSLGSQRAKNIQYF
TGTGCCAGCAGTTTAGGATCGCAGAGGGCCAAAAACATTCAGTACTTC
>TRBJ2-3|-|TRBV29-1|-
CSAKFDTQYF
TGCAGCGCCAAGTTCGATACGCAGTATTTT
>TRBJ2-1|-|TRBV9|-
CASSVAFPASEQFF
TGTGCCAGCAGCGTAGCTTTCCCAGCATCGGAGCAGTTCTTC
>TRBJ1-1|-|TRBV27|few
CASWWYTEAFF
TGTGCCAGCTGGTGGTACACTGAAGCTTTCTTT
>TRBJ2-1|-|TRBV19|-
CASSMGSNNEQFF
TGTGCCAGTAGTATGGGCTCTAACAATGAGCAGTTCTTC
>TRBJ2-7|-|TRBV25-1|-
CASSEWGNYEQYF
TGTGCCAGCAGTGAGTGGGGAAACTACGAGCAGTACTTC
>TRBJ2-1|-|TRBV13|-
CASSLGRGNEQFF
TGTGCCAGCAGCCTCGGGCGTGGAAATGAGCAGTTCTTC
>TRBJ2-3|-|TRBV19|-
CASSILDTQYF
TGTGCCAGTAGTATATTGGATACGCAGTATTTT
>TRBJ2-6|-|TRBV4-2|-
CASNKGDSGASGANVLTF
TGTGCCAGCAACAAAGGTGATAGCGGAGCATCTGGGGCCAACGTCCTGACTTTC
>TRBJ1-1|-|TRBV9|-
CASSYSGREAFF
TGTGCCAGCAGCTACAGCGGGAGGGAGGCTTTCTTT
>TRBJ1-1|TRBD1|TRBV19|-
CASSIVRQGRTEAFF
TGTGCCAGTAGTATAGTTCGACAGGGAAGGACTGAAGCTTTCTTT
>TRBJ2-1|-|TRBV5-1|-
CASVGGNEQFF
TGCGCCAGCGTCGGGGGCAATGAGCAGTTCTTC
>TRBJ1-5|-|TRBV6-1|-
CASSEDGSNQPQHF
TGTGCCAGCAGTGAGGACGGAAGCAATCAGCCCCAGCATTTT
>TRBJ1-1|TRBD1|TRBV5-4|-
CASSLNTGRGTANTEAFF
TGTGCCAGCAGCTTAAATACTGGCCGCGGGACAGCGAACACTGAAGCTTTCTTT